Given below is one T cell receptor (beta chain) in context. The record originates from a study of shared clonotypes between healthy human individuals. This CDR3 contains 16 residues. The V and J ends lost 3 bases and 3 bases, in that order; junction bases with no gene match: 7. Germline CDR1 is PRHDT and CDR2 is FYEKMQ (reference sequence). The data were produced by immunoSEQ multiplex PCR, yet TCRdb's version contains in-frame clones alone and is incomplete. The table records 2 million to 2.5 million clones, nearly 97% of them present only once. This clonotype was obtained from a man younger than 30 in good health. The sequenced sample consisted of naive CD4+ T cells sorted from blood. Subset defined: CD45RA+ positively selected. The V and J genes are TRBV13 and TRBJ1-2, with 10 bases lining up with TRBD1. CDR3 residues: CASSFTGTGAYYGYTF. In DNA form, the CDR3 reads TGTGCCAGCAGCTTTACGGGGACAGGGGCGTACTATGGCTACACCTTC. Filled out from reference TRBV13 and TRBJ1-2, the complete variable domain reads AAGVIQSPRHLIKEKRETATLKCYPIPRHDTVYWYQQGPGQDPQFLISFYEKMQSDKGSIPDRFSAQQFSDYHSELNMSSLELGDSALYFCASSFTGTGAYYGYTFGSGTRLTVV.